The present entry profiles one T cell receptor (beta chain) with its context. No antigen is known for it. This sample stems from a study of CD8+ T cells in alopecia areata. Study background: Treatment of the treated patients consisted of oral tofacitinib, 5 to 10 mg twice daily.

General observations from the study: An increase in clonality over normal scalp was evident in lesional scalp, especially alopecia totalis/universalis. Mice showed clearer TCR sharing than patients did, a gap that was possibly HLA-related.

Following extraction, RNA underwent reverse transcription to cDNA, which served as the sequencing template. The assay was immunoSEQ multiplex PCR, and TCRdb's table has in-frame clones only and misses some. The repertoire has roughly 180,000 clones, about 63% of them found once; the top ten carry 1.7%. Researchers gathered lesional scalp punch biopsies and peripheral blood from patients with alopecia areata. The sequencing here drew on CD4+ T cells sorted from blood, taken at week 0. The receptor's source is a human donor with alopecia areata.

CDR3 nucleotide sequence: TGCAGCTCCGGGCGTCAGGGGACCTTC. The encoded protein is CSSGRQGTF. The chain uses TRBV29-1 and TRBJ1-2; D may be TRBD1 (6 bases). This CDR3 has 9 amino acids. Germline V gene sequence: CDR1 SQVTM, CDR2 ANQGSEA. Trimming cost V 8 bases and J 14 bases, with 15 bases left between them.